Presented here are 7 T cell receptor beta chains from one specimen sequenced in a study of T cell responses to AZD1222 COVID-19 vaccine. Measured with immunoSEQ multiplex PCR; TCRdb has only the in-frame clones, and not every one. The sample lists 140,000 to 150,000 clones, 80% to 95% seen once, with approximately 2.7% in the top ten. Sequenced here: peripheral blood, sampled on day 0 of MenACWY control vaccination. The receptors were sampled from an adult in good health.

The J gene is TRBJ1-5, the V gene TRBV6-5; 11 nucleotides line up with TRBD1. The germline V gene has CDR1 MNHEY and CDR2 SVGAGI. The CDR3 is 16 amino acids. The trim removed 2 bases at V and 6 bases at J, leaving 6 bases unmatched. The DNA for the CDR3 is TGTGCCAGCAGTTACCCAGGACAGGGGGCCTTTCAGCCCCAGCATTTT. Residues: CASSYPGQGAFQPQHF.

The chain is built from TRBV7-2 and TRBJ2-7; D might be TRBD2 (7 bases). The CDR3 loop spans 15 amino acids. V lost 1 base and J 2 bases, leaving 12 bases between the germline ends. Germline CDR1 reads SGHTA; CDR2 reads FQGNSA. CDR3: CASSLVAGATYEQYF. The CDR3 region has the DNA TGTGCCAGCAGCTTAGTGGCGGGGGCCACCTACGAGCAGTACTTC.

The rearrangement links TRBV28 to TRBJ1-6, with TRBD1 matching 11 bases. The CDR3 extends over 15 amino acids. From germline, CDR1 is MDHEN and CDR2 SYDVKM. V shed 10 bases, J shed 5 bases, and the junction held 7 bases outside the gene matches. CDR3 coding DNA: TGTGCCACCGGACAGGGGGCGGGAGATAATTCACCCCTCCACTTT. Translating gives CATGQGAGDNSPLHF.

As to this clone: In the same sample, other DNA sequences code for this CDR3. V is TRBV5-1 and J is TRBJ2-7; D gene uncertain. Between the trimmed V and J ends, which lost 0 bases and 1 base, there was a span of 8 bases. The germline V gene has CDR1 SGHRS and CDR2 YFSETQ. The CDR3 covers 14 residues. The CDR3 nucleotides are TGCGCCAGCAGCTTGGGTACTTCTTCCTACGAGCAGTACTTC. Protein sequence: CASSLGTSSYEQYF.

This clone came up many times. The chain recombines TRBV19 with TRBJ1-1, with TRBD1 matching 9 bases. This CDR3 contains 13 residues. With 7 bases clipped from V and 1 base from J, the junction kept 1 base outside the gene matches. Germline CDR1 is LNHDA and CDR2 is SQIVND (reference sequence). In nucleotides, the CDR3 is TGTGCCAGTAAGGGACAGGGGAACACTGAAGCTTTCTTT. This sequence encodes CASKGQGNTEAFF. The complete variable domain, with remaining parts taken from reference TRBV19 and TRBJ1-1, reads DGGITQSPKYLFRKEGQNVTLSCEQNLNHDAMYWYRQDPGQGLRLIYYSQIVNDFQKGDIAEGYSVSREKKESFPLTVTSAQKNPTAFYLCASKGQGNTEAFFGQGTRLTVV.

The CDR3 here is CATSDSGQGSQPQHF. As DNA, the CDR3 is TGTGCCACCAGTGATTCGGGACAGGGGTCTCAGCCCCAGCATTTT. The V and J genes are TRBV24-1 and TRBJ1-5; 10 bases match TRBD1. The ends lost 2 bases at V and 6 bases at J; junction bases unmatched: 3. Germline CDR1 reads KGHDR; CDR2 reads SFDVKD. The CDR3 sequence is 15 residues long.

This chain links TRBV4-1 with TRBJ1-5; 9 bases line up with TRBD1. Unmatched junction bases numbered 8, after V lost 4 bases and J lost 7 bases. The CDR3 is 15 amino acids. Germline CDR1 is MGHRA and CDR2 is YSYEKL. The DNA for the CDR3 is TGCGCCAGCAGCCCTGGACAGGGGTTGAACCAGCCCCAGCATTTT. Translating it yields CASSPGQGLNQPQHF.